This T cell receptor beta chain stems from a study of T cell repertoires in cytomegalovirus infection. Across the study: Through public TCR beta signatures, both CMV infection and matching HLA type were indicated.

This clonotype has more than one count but fewer than ten. Its antigen is not known. Findings and caveats of the study: Cumulative frequency of public TCR beta families picked out carriers of CMV plus the relevant HLA. HLA-C-restricted CMV clonotypes gave the most frequent clonotype in two of eight donors.

TCRdb used MiXCR to reprocess the reads, holding one entry per CDR3 protein. The repertoire includes around 230,000 distinct CDR3 sequences, 35% to 40% of them detected once, and roughly three fifths sits in the top ten. V was cut by 10 bases and J by 0 bases, with 12 bases left in between. In germline, CDR1 is LNHDA, CDR2 SQIVND (reference sequence). CDR3 size: 14 residues. This chain connects TRBV19 to TRBJ2-2, with a possible D match to TRBD2 (6 bases). The specimen was CD8+ T cells from cultured PBMCs, collected from culture after CMV antigen stimulation. The receptor was isolated from a human donor in good health (CMV status not recorded). Some clones in this sample may be carry-over from other donors' samples. CDR3 nucleotide sequence: TGTGCCACTCTGCGGGGAACGAACACCGGGGAGCTGTTTTTT. It translates to CATLRGTNTGELFF.